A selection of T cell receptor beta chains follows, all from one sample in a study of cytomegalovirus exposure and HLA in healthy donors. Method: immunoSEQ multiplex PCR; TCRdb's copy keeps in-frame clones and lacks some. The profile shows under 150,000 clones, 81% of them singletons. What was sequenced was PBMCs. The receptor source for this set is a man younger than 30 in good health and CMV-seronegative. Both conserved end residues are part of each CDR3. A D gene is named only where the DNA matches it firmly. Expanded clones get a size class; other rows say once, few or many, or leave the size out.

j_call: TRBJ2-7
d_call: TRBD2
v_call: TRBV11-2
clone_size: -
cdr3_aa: CASSRSMGAGSLGSYEQYF
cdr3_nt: TGTGCCAGCAGCCGGTCGATGGGAGCGGGGAGCCTGGGCTCCTACGAGCAGTACTTC

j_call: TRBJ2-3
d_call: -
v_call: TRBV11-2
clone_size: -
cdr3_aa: CASSFLRVSTDTQYF
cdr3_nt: TGTGCCAGCAGCTTTCTTCGGGTATCAACAGATACGCAGTATTTT

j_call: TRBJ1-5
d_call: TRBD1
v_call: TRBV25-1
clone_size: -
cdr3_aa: CASSAAGTGVQPQHF
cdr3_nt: TGTGCCAGCAGTGCTGCCGGGACAGGGGTTCAGCCCCAGCATTTT

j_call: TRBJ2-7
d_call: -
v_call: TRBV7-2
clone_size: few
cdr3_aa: CASSPGGVQLGEQYF
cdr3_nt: TGTGCCAGCAGCCCAGGAGGAGTCCAACTGGGCGAGCAGTACTTC

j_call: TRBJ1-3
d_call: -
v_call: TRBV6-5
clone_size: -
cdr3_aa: CASRRQSSGNTIYF
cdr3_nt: TGTGCCAGCAGGCGACAGAGCTCTGGAAACACCATATATTTT

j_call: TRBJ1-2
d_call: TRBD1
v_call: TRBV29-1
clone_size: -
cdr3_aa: CSVDRARGYTF
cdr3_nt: TGCAGCGTGGACAGGGCACGTGGCTACACCTTC

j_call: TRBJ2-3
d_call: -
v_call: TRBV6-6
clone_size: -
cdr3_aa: CASSYIADTQYF
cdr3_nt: TGTGCCAGCAGTTATATCGCAGATACGCAGTATTTT

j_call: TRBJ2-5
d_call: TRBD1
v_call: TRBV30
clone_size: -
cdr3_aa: CAIGQAQETQYF
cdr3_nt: TGTGCTATCGGACAGGCGCAAGAGACCCAGTACTTC

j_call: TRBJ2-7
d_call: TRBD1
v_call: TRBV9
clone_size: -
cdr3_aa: CASSVRQGAYEQYF
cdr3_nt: TGTGCCAGCAGCGTACGACAGGGGGCCTACGAGCAGTACTTC

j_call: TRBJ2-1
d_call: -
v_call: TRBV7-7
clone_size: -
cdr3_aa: CASSPGRRAEQFF
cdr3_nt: TGTGCCAGCAGTCCCGGGCGCAGGGCTGAGCAGTTCTTC

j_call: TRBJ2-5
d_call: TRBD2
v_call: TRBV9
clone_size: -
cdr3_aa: CASSRVGGGAQTQYF
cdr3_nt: TGTGCCAGCAGCCGGGTTGGCGGGGGGGCGCAGACCCAGTACTTC

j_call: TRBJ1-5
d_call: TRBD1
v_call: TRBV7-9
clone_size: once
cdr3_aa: CASSSRDSSGHGQPQHF
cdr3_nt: TGTGCCAGCAGCTCCCGGGACAGCTCCGGACATGGTCAGCCCCAGCATTTT

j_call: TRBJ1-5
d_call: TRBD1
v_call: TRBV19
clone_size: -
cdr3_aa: CATRDRGGNQPQHF
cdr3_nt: TGTGCCACCCGAGACAGGGGTGGCAATCAGCCCCAGCATTTT

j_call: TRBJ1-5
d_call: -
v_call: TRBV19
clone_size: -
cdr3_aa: CASINRVQSNQPQHF
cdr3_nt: TGTGCCAGTATTAACAGGGTTCAGAGCAATCAGCCCCAGCATTTT

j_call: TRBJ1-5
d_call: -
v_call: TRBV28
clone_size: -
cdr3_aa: CASSIPGQRGQPQHF
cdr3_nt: TGTGCCAGCAGTATCCCGGGACAACGAGGTCAGCCCCAGCATTTT

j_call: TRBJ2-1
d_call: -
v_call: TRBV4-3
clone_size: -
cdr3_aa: CASSQDGASGDTEQFF
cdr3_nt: TGCGCCAGCAGCCAAGATGGGGCAAGTGGGGACACCGAGCAGTTCTTC

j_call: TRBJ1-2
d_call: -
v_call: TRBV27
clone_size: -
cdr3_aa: CASSLREGFYGYTF
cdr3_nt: TGTGCCAGCAGTTTACGCGAGGGATTCTATGGCTACACCTTC

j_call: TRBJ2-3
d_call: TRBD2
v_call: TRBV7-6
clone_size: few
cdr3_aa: CASSLGSRLAGTDTQYF
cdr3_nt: TGTGCCAGCAGCTTGGGCTCTCGACTAGCGGGCACAGATACGCAGTATTTT

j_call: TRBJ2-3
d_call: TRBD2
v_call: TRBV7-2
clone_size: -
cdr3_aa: CASSLAGVGTDTQYF
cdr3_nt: TGTGCCAGCAGCTTGGCGGGGGTGGGCACAGATACGCAGTATTTT

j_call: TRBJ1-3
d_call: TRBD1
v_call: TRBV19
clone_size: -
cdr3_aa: CASRGTVENTIYF
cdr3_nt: TGTGCCAGTAGGGGGACAGTGGAAAACACCATATATTTT

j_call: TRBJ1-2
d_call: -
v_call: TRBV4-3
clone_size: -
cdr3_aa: CASSQPGAGTYTF
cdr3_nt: TGCGCCAGCAGCCAACCGGGAGCAGGAACCTACACCTTC

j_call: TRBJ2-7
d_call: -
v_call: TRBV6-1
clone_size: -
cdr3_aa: CASSEAASYEQYF
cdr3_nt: TGTGCCAGCAGTGAAGCAGCCTCCTACGAGCAGTACTTC

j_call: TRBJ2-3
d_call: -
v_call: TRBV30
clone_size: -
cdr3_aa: CAWIRRGGPDTQYF
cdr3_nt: TGTGCCTGGATCCGGAGGGGGGGGCCAGATACGCAGTATTTT

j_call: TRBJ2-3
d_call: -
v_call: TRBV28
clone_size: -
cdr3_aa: CASSGGAGPTDTQYF
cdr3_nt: TGTGCCAGCTCGGGGGGCGCGGGGCCCACAGATACGCAGTATTTT

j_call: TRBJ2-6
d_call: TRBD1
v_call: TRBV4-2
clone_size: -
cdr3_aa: CASSLSGGAGANVLTF
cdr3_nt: TGTGCCAGCAGCCTGTCAGGGGGCGCTGGGGCCAACGTCCTGACTTTC

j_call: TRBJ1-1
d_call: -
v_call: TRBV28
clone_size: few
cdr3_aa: CASSLSMEAFF
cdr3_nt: TGTGCCAGCAGTTTGTCTATGGAAGCTTTCTTT

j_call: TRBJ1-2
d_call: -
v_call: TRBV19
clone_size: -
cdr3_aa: CASRTSRQLFYGYTF
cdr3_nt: TGTGCCAGTAGGACCTCCCGACAGCTATTCTATGGCTACACCTTC

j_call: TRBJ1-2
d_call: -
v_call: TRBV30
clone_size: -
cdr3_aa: CAWQTPLRDTYGYTF
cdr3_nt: TGTGCCTGGCAAACCCCCCTCCGGGACACCTATGGCTACACCTTC